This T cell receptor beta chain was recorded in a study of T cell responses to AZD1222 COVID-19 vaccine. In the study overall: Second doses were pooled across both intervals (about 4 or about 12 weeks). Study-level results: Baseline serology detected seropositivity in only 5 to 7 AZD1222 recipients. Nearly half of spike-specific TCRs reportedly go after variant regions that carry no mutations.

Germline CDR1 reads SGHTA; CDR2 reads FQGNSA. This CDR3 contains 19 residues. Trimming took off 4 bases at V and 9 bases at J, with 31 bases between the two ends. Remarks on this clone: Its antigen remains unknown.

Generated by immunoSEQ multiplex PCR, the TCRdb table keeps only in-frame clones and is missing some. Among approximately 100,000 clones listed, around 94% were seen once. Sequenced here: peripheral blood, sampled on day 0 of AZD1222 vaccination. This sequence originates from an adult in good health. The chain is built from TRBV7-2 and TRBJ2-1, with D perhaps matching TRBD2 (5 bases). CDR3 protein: CASSSSGGGQAGRYVEQFF. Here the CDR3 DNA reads TGTGCCAGCAGCTCATCGGGCGGCGGGCAAGCAGGAAGATACGTTGAGCAGTTCTTC.